This TCR beta chain was observed in a study of T cells in Graves' hyperthyroidism and ophthalmopathy. The J segment lost 1 base and the V segment lost 0 bases, leaving 2 bases of the junction unmatched. Looked up from germline, CDR1 is SGHNT and CDR2 is YYREEE (reference sequence). The length of the CDR3 is 15 residues. Stability of Graves' hyperthyroidism was defined as absent ophthalmopathy progression within 18 months. PBMCs were sourced from around 10 ml fresh peripheral blood. Amplification targeted TCR beta CDR3 regions from RNA transcripts. The HTBI set primed first-round TCR CDR3 RT-PCR. TCRdb re-called the multiplex PCR reads with MiXCR, one entry per CDR3 protein. The sample lists a few hundred thousand distinct CDR3 sequences; over 20% were seen once. This clonotype was seen a few times.

This TCR came from a woman aged 50 to 60 with Graves' hyperthyroidism. The genes are TRBV5-4 and TRBJ2-7; 9 bases fit TRBD1. The sequencing sample was made of blood. The CDR3, as DNA: TGTGCCAGCAGCTTGGGGACAGGGGCTTCCTACGAGCAGTACTTC. Its translation is CASSLGTGASYEQYF.